The 22 T cell receptor beta chains reported below all come from one sample, sequenced in a study of blood T cell repertoires in COVID-19. Libraries were prepared by immunoSEQ multiplex PCR; TCRdb keeps only in-frame clonotypes and omits some of them. The data hold about 300,000 clones, with around 88% observed a single time. The specimen was peripheral blood. The origin of the receptors is a young woman who had recovered from COVID-19.

The CDR3 nucleotides are TGCGCCAGCAGCTTCCTTTACAGCTCTGGGGCCAACGTCCTGACTTTC. Residues: CASSFLYSSGANVLTF. This chain uses TRBV5-1 with TRBJ2-6; D ambiguous. The CDR3 runs to 16 residues. V shed 2 bases and J shed 0 bases, with 9 bases lying between them. Germline CDR1 reads SGHRS; CDR2 reads YFSETQ.

The chain is built from TRBV7-3 and TRBJ1-1; tentative D call: TRBD1 (6 bases). The CDR3 is 14 amino acids. The V end lost 2 bases, the J end lost 5 bases, and 12 bases lay between the germline ends. Germline V gene sequence: CDR1 SGHTA, CDR2 FQGTGA. The chain's CDR3 is CASSLWAGETEAFF. CDR3 DNA: TGTGCCAGCAGCTTATGGGCAGGGGAAACTGAAGCTTTCTTT.

The gene calls are TRBV2 and TRBJ1-5; 10 nucleotides line up with TRBD1. Germline V gives CDR1 SNHLY, CDR2 FYNNEI. The CDR3 totals 15 residues. The trim removed 1 base at V and 6 bases at J, leaving 3 bases unmatched. CDR3 DNA sequence: TGTGCCAGCAGTGAAGAGGGACAGGGGTCTCAGCCCCAGCATTTT. Encoded protein: CASSEEGQGSQPQHF.

The rearrangement uses TRBV25-1 and TRBJ1-5; the D gene is possibly TRBD1 (5 bases). The CDR3 consists of 18 residues. Between the trimmed V and J ends, which lost 1 base and 4 bases, there was a span of 20 bases. Germline loops: CDR1 MGHDK, CDR2 SYGVNS. The CDR3 bases are TGTGCCAGCAGTGAATCACGTTGGGGCAGGGACTGGAATCAGCCCCAGCATTTT. Amino acids: CASSESRWGRDWNQPQHF.

This clone appeared a single time. The chain combines TRBV6-5 with TRBJ1-3, with D unclear. CDR3 length: 15 residues. V was trimmed by 4 bases and J by 0 bases, leaving 10 bases between them. The germline gives CDR1 MNHEY, CDR2 SVGAGI. Here the CDR3 reads CASSFGGNSGNTIYF. CDR3 coding DNA: TGTGCCAGCAGTTTTGGCGGCAACTCTGGAAACACCATATATTTT.

This rearrangement joins TRBV7-8 to TRBJ1-6; 7 bases agree with TRBD1. The CDR3 runs to 20 residues. The junction had 19 bases not matched to a gene; V was cut back by 2 bases and J by 6 bases. The V gene's germline CDR1 is SGHVS and CDR2 FQNEAQ. CDR3 residues: CASSLNHLGRGILSNSPLHF. The CDR3 DNA reads as TGTGCCAGCAGCTTAAATCACCTCGGCAGGGGGATTTTAAGTAATTCACCCCTCCACTTT.

This chain links TRBV7-9 with TRBJ2-3, with 8 bases that match TRBD2. The CDR3 runs to 15 residues. Germline values: CDR1 SEHNR, CDR2 FQNEAQ (reference sequence). V gave up 5 bases and J gave up 2 bases; unmatched junction bases: 6. The CDR3 reads CASSRGLASTDTQYF. The CDR3 nucleotides are TGTGCCAGCAGCCGAGGACTAGCCTCCACAGATACGCAGTATTTT.

The genes are TRBV5-4 and TRBJ1-2; D remains ambiguous. Germline V gene sequence: CDR1 SGHNT, CDR2 YYREEE (reference sequence). CDR3 size: 14 residues. Trimming cost V 0 bases and J 2 bases, with 8 bases left between them. CDR3 protein: CASSLVPGNYGYTF. CDR3 nucleotides: TGTGCCAGCAGCTTGGTGCCCGGGAACTATGGCTACACCTTC.

The rearrangement links TRBV6-5 to TRBJ2-2; D possibly corresponds to TRBD1 (6 bases). Germline CDR1 and CDR2: MNHEY and SVGAGI. The CDR3 loop spans 13 amino acids. V lost 9 bases and J 6 bases, leaving 14 bases between the germline ends. The CDR3 region has the DNA TGTGCCAGTGTAACAGGGTGGGCCGGGGAGCTGTTTTTT. It encodes CASVTGWAGELFF.

The rearrangement links TRBV28 to TRBJ2-7; the D is unclear. In germline, CDR1 is MDHEN, CDR2 SYDVKM. The CDR3 is made up of 15 amino acids. V was shortened by 5 bases and J by 0 bases, with 14 bases between the two germline ends. CDR3 in amino acids: CASSLRGSLSYEQYF. The CDR3 DNA sequence: TGTGCCAGCAGTCTCCGTGGCTCTCTCTCCTACGAGCAGTACTTC. The full variable domain, completed using reference TRBV28 and TRBJ2-7, is DVKVTQSSRYLVKRTGEKVFLECVQDMDHENMFWYRQDPGLGLRLIYFSYDVKMKEKGDIPEGYSVSREKKERFSLILESASTNQTSMYLCASSLRGSLSYEQYFGPGTRLTVT.

This clone was detected a few times. V is TRBV6-5 and J is TRBJ1-4; D is ambiguous. CDR1 and CDR2 from the germline V gene are MNHEY and SVGAGI. CDR3 length: 15 amino acids. The V end was cut by 5 bases, the J end by 0 bases, with 10 bases between. CDR3 residues: CASSPSYATNEKLFF. The CDR3 region has the DNA TGTGCCAGCAGTCCTTCTTATGCAACTAATGAAAAACTGTTTTTT.

V is TRBV5-1 and J is TRBJ2-5, with 9 positions matching TRBD2. Trimming took 1 base from V and 2 from J; bases not matched to a gene: 9. This CDR3 has 17 residues. From germline, CDR1 is SGHRS and CDR2 YFSETQ. In DNA form, the CDR3 reads TGCGCCAGCAGCTTGTCCCTTAGCGGGGGCCTACAAGAGACCCAGTACTTC. This encodes CASSLSLSGGLQETQYF.

This clone was seen more than once but under ten times. The chain couples TRBV9 to TRBJ1-2; D not resolved. This CDR3 is 13 amino acids long. The V gene lost 10 bases and the J gene lost 6 bases, with 19 bases spanning the gap. Germline V CDR1 and CDR2: SGDLS, YYNGEE. In DNA form, the CDR3 reads TGTGCCGGCGGGGAGCCTGGGAGGGATGGCTACACCTTC. This gives the protein CAGGEPGRDGYTF.

V gene TRBV5-6 combines with J gene TRBJ1-2; 8 bases are shared with TRBD1. The CDR3 runs 16 residues. V lost 4 bases and J lost 4; bases outside the gene matches: 12. Germline assignment: CDR1 SGHDT and CDR2 YYEEEE. This CDR3 reads CASSPRRGQDFYGYTF. The CDR3 DNA reads TGTGCCAGCAGCCCCCGTCGGGGACAGGACTTCTATGGCTACACCTTC.

The chain joins TRBV2 to TRBJ2-3, with 8 bases matching TRBD2. Per the germline V gene, CDR1 is SNHLY and CDR2 is FYNNEI. Trimming at V came to 6 bases and at J to 6 bases, leaving 11 bases not matched to a gene. CDR3 length equals 15 residues. DNA for the CDR3: TGTGCCAGCAGCCCGTCAGCGGGGGCCGTGGATACGCAGTATTTT. Translation gives CASSPSAGAVDTQYF.

A single count supports this clone. V is TRBV30 and J is TRBJ2-3, with 9 nucleotides matching TRBD2. This CDR3 has 16 residues. Germline V gene sequence: CDR1 GTSNPN, CDR2 SVGIG (reference sequence). Losses at the gene ends were 4 bases for V and 0 bases for J; bases not matched to a gene: 8. The CDR3 spells CAWIGTSPSSTDTQYF. The CDR3 DNA is TGTGCCTGGATTGGGACTAGCCCTTCTAGCACAGATACGCAGTATTTT.

The rearrangement joins TRBV29-1 to TRBJ2-7; D might be TRBD1 (6 bases). The CDR3 has 12 amino acids. Germline assignment: CDR1 SQVTM and CDR2 ANQGSEA. V was pared by 7 bases and J by 0 bases, with 10 bases between. The CDR3 DNA reads as TGCAGCGGTAGGGACAACTCCTACGAGCAGTACTTC. This gives the protein CSGRDNSYEQYF.

The chain has TRBV19 and TRBJ1-5, with unresolved D. Germline V gene data show CDR1 as LNHDA and CDR2 as SQIVND (reference sequence). This CDR3 region has 13 residues. Trimming left V 6 bases short and J 4 bases short, with 10 bases between. The CDR3 loop is CASRSRENQPQHF. The CDR3 DNA reads as TGTGCCAGTAGGAGCCGGGAAAATCAGCCCCAGCATTTT.

The chain recombines TRBV9 with TRBJ2-3; the D is unclear. In germline, CDR1 is SGDLS, CDR2 YYNGEE. The CDR3 loop spans 14 amino acids. V lost 2 bases, J lost 0 bases, and 7 bases lay in between. The CDR3 region has the DNA TGTGCCAGCAGCGTCGTACGGAGCACAGATACGCAGTATTTT. As protein: CASSVVRSTDTQYF. The variable domain in full, with the rest retrieved from reference TRBV9 and TRBJ2-3, is DSGVTQTPKHLITATGQRVTLRCSPRSGDLSVYWYQQSLDQGLQFLIQYYNGEERAKGNILERFSAQQFPDLHSELNLSSLELGDSALYFCASSVVRSTDTQYFGPGTRLTVL.

The chain links TRBV5-4 to TRBJ2-7, with 8 bases identical to TRBD1. The trim removed 6 bases at V and 1 base at J, leaving 12 bases unmatched. Looked up from germline, CDR1 is SGHNT and CDR2 is YYREEE (reference sequence). The CDR3 is 16 residues long. In DNA, the CDR3 is TGTGCCAGCACCGACACTCAGGGGGCCCGATCCTACGAGCAGTACTTC. Translation: CASTDTQGARSYEQYF.

The chain combines TRBV29-1 with TRBJ1-2; TRBD1 is a possible D gene (5 bases). CDR3 length equals 16 residues. V shed 3 bases and J shed 4 bases, with 21 bases lying between them. Germline CDR1 reads SQVTM; CDR2 reads ANQGSEA. The CDR3: CSVDGPFSGGSYGYTF. The CDR3 DNA reads TGCAGCGTTGATGGCCCCTTTTCTGGGGGGAGCTATGGCTACACCTTC.

The chain carries TRBV25-1 and TRBJ1-4; TRBD1 agrees at 7 bases. Germline V gives CDR1 MGHDK, CDR2 SYGVNS. V was clipped by 10 bases and J by 0 bases; unmatched bases: 11. The CDR3 is 16 amino acids. The CDR3 DNA sequence: TGTGCCACTTCGAAAAGGGGGCCTACAACTAATGAAAAACTGTTTTTT. Encoded protein: CATSKRGPTTNEKLFF.